This record looks at one T cell receptor (beta chain) sequence and its context. One end of the junction does not line up with germline, which may come from a read error. In the study's own analysis: Out-of-frame sequences were removed, leaving around 2,000,000 distinct TCRbeta sequences. Sequencing was performed with immunoSEQ multiplex PCR; in TCRdb, only in-frame clones are kept and a portion is missing. Clone size and the V and J calls come from that table; the DNA yielded D and trimming. In the table there are roughly 84,000 clones, 80% of which are singletons. The sort gate was single viable CD3+CD4+CD8-CD45RO+ cells for memory CD4+ T cells. CMV serostatus came from serum IgG against pp150, pp28, p38, p52. This CDR3 region has 13 residues. The V gene's germline CDR1 is SSHAT and CDR2 FNYEAQ (reference sequence). This sample was taken from a study of memory CD4+ T cells and cytomegalovirus serostatus.

The sample was memory CD4+ T cells from blood. This TCR came from an adult in good health and CMV-seronegative. This chain joins TRBV7-7 and TRBJ1-6; D gene uncertain. CDR3 residues: CASSTDYNSPLHF. CDR3 DNA: TGTGCTAGCAGCACGGATTATAATTCACCCCTCCACTTT.